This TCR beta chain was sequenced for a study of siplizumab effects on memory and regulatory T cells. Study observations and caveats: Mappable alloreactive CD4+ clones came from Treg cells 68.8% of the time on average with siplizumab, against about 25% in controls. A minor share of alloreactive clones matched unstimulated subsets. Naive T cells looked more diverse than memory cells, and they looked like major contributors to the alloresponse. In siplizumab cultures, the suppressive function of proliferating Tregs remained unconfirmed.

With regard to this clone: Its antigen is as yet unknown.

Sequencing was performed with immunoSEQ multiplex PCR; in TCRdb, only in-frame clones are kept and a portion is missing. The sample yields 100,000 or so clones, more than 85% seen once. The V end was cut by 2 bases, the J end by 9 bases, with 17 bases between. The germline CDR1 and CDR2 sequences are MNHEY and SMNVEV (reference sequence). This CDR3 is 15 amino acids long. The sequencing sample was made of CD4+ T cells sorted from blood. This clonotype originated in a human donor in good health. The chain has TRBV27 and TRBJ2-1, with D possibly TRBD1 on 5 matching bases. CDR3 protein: CASSLHSPQGSEQFF. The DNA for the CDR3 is TGTGCCAGCAGTTTACACTCACCTCAGGGTAGTGAGCAGTTCTTC.